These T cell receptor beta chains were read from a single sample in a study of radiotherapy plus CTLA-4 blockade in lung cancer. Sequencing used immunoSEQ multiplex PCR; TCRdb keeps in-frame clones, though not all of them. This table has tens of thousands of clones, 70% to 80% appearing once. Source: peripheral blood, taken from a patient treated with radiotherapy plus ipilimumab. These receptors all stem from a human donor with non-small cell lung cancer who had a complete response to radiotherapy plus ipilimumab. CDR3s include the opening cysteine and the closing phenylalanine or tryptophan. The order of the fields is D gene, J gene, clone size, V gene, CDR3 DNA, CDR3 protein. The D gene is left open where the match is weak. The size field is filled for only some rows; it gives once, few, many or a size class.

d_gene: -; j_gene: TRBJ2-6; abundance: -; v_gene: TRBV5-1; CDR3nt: TGCGCCAGCAGCTTGGCCAACCCAGGGGTAGGCTCTGGGGCCAACGTCCTGACTTTC; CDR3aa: CASSLANPGVGSGANVLTF
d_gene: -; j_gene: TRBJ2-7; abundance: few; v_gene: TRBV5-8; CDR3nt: TGTGCCAGCAGCCGGGGGAGGACCTACGAGCAGTACTTC; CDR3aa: CASSRGRTYEQYF
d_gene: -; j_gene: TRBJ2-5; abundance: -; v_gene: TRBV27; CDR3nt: TGTGCCAGCAGCACGGATCTTAGTCAGACCCAGTACTTC; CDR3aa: CASSTDLSQTQYF
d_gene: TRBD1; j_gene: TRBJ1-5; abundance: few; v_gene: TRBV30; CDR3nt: TGTGCCTGGGCCTCCGGGACAGGGGGCCGAGGCAATCAGCCCCAGCATTTT; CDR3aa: CAWASGTGGRGNQPQHF
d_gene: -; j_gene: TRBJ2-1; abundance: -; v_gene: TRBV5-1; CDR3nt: TGCGCCAGCAGCTTAGGGCTAACCCTCTACAATGAGCAGTTCTTC; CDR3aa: CASSLGLTLYNEQFF
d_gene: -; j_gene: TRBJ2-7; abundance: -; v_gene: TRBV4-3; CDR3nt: TGCGCCAGCAGCCAGGCTCCCCCGGGACACCCCAAGGGGAGCTCCTACGAGCAGTACTTC; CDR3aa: CASSQAPPGHPKGSSYEQYF
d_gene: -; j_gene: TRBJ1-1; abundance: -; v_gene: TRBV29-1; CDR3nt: TGCAGTGGTACATTGAACACTGAAGCTTTCTTT; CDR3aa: CSGTLNTEAFF
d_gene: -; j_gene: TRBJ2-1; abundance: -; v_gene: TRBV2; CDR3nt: TGTGCCAGCAGCCAGGAAAGGGAGCAGTTCTTC; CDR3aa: CASSQEREQFF
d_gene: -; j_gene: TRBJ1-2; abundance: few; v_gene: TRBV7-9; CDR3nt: TGTGCCAGCAGCTTAGCGTCGGGGGCTTCAGGGTATGGCTACACCTTC; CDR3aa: CASSLASGASGYGYTF
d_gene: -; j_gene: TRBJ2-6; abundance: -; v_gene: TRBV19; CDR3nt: TGTGCCAGTAGTATGTTAGGGTTTCGGGCCAACGTCCTGACTTTC; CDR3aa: CASSMLGFRANVLTF
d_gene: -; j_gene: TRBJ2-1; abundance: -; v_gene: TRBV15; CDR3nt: TGCGCCACCAGCAGAGATTTGCGGAGGGGGGATGAGCAGTTCTTC; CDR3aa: CATSRDLRRGDEQFF
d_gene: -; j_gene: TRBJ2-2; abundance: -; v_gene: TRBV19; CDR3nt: TGTGCCAGTAGACCAGGGGTTGGCGGGGAGCTGTTTTTT; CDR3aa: CASRPGVGGELFF
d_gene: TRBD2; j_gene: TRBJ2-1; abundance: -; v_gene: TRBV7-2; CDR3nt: TGTGCCAGCAGCTTCCTAGCGGGAGTAAATGAGCAGTTCTTC; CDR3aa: CASSFLAGVNEQFF
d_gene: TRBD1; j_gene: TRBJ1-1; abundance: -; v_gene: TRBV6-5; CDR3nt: TGTGCCAGTGCCCGGGGCAGGGGGGGGAACACTGAAGCTTTCTTT; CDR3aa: CASARGRGGNTEAFF
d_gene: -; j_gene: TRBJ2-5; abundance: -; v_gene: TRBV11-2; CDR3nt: TGTGCCAGCAGCCAGGACCAAGAGACCCGGTACTTC; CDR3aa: CASSQDQETRYF
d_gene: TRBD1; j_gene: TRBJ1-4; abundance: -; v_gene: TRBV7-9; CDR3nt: TGTGCCAGCAGCCGACAGGGTTGGGATAATGAAAAACTGTTTTTT; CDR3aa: CASSRQGWDNEKLFF
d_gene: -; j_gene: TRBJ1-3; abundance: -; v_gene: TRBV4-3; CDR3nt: TGCGCCAGCAGCCAAGATCTAGGGGGAATTGGCTCTGGAAACACCATATATTTT; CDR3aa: CASSQDLGGIGSGNTIYF
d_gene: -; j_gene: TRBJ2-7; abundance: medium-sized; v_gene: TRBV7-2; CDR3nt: TGTGCCAGCAGCTCGTCAGGCGAGACAGCCTCCTACGAGCAGTACTTC; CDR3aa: CASSSSGETASYEQYF
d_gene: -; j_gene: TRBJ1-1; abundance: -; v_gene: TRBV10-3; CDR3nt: TGTGCCATCAGTGAGGGGGGGACGGAGAACACTGAAGCTTTCTTT; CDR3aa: CAISEGGTENTEAFF
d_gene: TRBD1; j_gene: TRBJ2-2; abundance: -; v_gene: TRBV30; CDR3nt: TGTGCCTGGAGTGTTGGGACAGGGGCCTACGGGGAGCTGTTTTTT; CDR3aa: CAWSVGTGAYGELFF
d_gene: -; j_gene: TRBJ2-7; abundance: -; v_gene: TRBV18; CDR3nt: TGTGCCAGCTCACCAACCGGCCTAGGTCCTCGGGACTACGAGCAGTACTTC; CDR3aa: CASSPTGLGPRDYEQYF
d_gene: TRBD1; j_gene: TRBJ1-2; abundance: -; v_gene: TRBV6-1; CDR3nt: TGTGCCAGCAGGGGACAGGGGAGAGATGGCTACACCTTC; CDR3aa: CASRGQGRDGYTF
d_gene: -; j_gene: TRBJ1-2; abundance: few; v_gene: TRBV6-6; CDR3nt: TGTGCCAGCGATTCGGGGGTTAGCGGCTACACCTTC; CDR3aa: CASDSGVSGYTF
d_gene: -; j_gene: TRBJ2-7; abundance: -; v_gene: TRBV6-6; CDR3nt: TGTGCCAGCAGTTACCAGTCAGGGGGGCGTGAGCAGTACTTC; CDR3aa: CASSYQSGGREQYF
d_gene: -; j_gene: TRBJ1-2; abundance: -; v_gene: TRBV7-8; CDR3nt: TGTGCCAGCAGCCTTGGTGCTGGCTACACCTTC; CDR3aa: CASSLGAGYTF
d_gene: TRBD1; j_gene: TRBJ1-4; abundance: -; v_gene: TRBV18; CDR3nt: TGTGCCAGCTCACCACTAACAGGGGGCTTGGAACTGTTTTTT; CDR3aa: CASSPLTGGLELFF
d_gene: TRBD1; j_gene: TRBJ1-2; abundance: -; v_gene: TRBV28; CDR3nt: TGTGCCAGCAGTTCGCCAAGGACAGGGATCTATGGCTACACCTTC; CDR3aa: CASSSPRTGIYGYTF
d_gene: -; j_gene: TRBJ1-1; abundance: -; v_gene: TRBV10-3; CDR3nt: TGTGCCATCAGGGCCCCCTCAGGGCTGAACACTGAAGCTTTCTTT; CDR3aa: CAIRAPSGLNTEAFF
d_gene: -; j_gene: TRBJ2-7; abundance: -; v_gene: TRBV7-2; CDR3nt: TGTGCCAGCAGCACTCCGGGCTCCGAACAGGACGAGCAGTACTTC; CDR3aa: CASSTPGSEQDEQYF
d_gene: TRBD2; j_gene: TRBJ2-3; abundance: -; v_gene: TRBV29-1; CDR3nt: TGCAGCGTCGCTAGCGGGGCCACAGATACGCAGTATTTT; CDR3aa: CSVASGATDTQYF
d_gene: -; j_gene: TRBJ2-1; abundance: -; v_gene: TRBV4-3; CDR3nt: TGCGCCAGCAGCCAATATTCCTTAGGCGAGCAGTTCTTC; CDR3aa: CASSQYSLGEQFF
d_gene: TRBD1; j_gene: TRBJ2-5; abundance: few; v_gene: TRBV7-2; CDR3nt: TGTGCCAGCAGCTTAGGTCGCGGGACAGGGTATGACTTC; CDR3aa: CASSLGRGTGYDF
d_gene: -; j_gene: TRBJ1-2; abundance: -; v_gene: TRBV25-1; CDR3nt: TGTGCCACCATGTCCGGGGTCTATGGCTACACCTTC; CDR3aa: CATMSGVYGYTF
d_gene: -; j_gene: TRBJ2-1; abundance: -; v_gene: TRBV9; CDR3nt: TGTGCCAGCAGTCTACTAGACAACTACAATGAGCAGTTCTTC; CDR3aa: CASSLLDNYNEQFF
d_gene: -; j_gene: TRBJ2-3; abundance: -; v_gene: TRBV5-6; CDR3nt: TGTGCCAGCAGCTTGGGGCCCCCCAGCACAGATACGCAGTATTTT; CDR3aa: CASSLGPPSTDTQYF
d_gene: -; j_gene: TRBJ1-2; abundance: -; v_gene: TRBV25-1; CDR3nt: TGTGCCAGCAGCCCGGGGAGTTACTATGGCTACACCTTC; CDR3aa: CASSPGSYYGYTF
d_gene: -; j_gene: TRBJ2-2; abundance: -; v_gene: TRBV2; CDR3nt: TGTGCCAGCAGTGATACACCGTTGGGCGGGGAGCTGTTTTTT; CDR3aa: CASSDTPLGGELFF
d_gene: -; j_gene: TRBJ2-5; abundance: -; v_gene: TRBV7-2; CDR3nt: TGTGCCAGCAGCCGACAGTACCTAATCCAAGAGACCCAGTACTTC; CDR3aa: CASSRQYLIQETQYF
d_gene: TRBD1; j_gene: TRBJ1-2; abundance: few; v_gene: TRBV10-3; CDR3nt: TGTGCCATCAGTCCCGGGACAGGAAGCTATGGCTACACCTTC; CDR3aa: CAISPGTGSYGYTF
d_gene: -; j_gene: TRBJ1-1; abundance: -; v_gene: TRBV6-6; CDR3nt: TGTGCCAGCAGTTACACCGGACAGATGAACACTGAAGCTTTCTTT; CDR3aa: CASSYTGQMNTEAFF
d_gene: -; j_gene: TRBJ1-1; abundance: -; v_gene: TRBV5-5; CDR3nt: TGTGCCAGCAGCTTGGGGTCGGGGCTAATGAACACTGAAGCTTTCTTT; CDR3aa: CASSLGSGLMNTEAFF
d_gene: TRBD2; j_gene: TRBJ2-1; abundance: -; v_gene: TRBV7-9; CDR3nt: TGTGCCAGCAGCTTGGCCGGGACTAGCGGGAGGTCGGGTCATGAGCAGTTCTTC; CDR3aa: CASSLAGTSGRSGHEQFF
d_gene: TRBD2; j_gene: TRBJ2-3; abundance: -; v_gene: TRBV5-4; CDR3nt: TGTGCCAGCAGCTCCAGGACTAGAAGAAGCACAGATACGCAGTATTTT; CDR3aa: CASSSRTRRSTDTQYF
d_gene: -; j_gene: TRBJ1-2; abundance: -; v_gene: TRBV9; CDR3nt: TGTGCCAGCAGCGTGGGGCCCGAGGGGCCGATCGGCTATGGCTACACCTTC; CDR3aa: CASSVGPEGPIGYGYTF
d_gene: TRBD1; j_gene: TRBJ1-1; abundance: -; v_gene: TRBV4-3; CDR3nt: TGCGCCAGCAGCCAATCCCGGCAGGGGGCTCGGAACCCAGAAGCTTTCTTT; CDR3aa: CASSQSRQGARNPEAFF
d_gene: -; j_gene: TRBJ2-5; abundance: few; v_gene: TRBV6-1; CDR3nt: TGTGCCAGCAGTGATTCGAGAGCCCCGGGCGAGACCCAGTACTTC; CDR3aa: CASSDSRAPGETQYF
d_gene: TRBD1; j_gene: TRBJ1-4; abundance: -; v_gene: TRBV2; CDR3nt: TGTGCCAGCAGTGGGGTAGGACAGGGCGAAAAACTGTTTTTT; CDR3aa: CASSGVGQGEKLFF
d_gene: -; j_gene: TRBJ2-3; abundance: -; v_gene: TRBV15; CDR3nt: TGTGCCACCAGCAGAGATCTCGGGGGGCCCACGCAGTATTTT; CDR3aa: CATSRDLGGPTQYF
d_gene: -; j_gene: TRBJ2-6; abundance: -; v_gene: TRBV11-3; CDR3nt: TGTGCCAGCAGCTTAGGGACAGTGCCTGGGGCCAACGTCCTGACTTTC; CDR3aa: CASSLGTVPGANVLTF
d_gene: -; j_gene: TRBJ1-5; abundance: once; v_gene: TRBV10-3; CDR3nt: TGTGCCATCAGATCCGGACAAGGGGGGAATCAGCCCCAGCATTTT; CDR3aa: CAIRSGQGGNQPQHF
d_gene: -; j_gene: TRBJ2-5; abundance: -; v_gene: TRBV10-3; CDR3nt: TGTGCCACAACGAGCGGACAAGAGACCCAGTACTTC; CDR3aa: CATTSGQETQYF
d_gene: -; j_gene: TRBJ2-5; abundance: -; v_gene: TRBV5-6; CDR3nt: TGTGCCAGCAGCTTGGAAGGGGCAGGCGGTGAGACCCAGTACTTC; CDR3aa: CASSLEGAGGETQYF
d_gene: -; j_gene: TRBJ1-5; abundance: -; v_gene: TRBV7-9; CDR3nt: TGTGCCAGCAGCTTAGCGGGAGATAGCAATCAGCCCCAGCATTTT; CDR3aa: CASSLAGDSNQPQHF
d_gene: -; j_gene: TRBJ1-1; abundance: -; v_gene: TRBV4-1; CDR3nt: TGCGCCAGCAGCCACGGAGTTGGAGGGGGAAGCACTGAAGCTTTCTTT; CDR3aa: CASSHGVGGGSTEAFF
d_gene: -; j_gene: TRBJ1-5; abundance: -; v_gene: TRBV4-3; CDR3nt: TGCGCCAGCAGCCAAGATCGGAGGGATCAGCCCCAGCATTTT; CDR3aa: CASSQDRRDQPQHF